This T cell receptor beta chain derives from a study of blood T cell repertoires in COVID-19 (dated by TCRdb to the early 2020s). In the study overall: Samples covering the acute and convalescent phases of COVID-19 were provided by collaborators in the United States, Italy and Spain. Where available, HLA class I and class II types were obtained from metadata supplied by the sample provider rather than from assay-based typing. The material from the prospective study consisted of cDNA or gDNA derived from T cells, B-cell-depleted T cells, or PBMCs. The dataset comprised deeply sampled blood TCRbeta repertoires from subjects exposed to, actively infected with, or recovered from COVID-19. Samples came from the ongoing ImmuneRACE study (first 160 participants) plus 1,254 subjects from 6 global collaborators. The repertoires were made available in a free public database intended to serve as a resource for research on the immune response to SARS-CoV-2. Nearly every sample came with metadata listing a de-identified subject ID, COVID-19 status, age in years and sex. Overall study results and their limits: Clinical and demographic metadata were provided uncurated, with the amount varying by source and participant.

Collaborating institutions collected whole blood in K2EDTA tubes following their own protocols. For TCRbeta analysis, collaborator samples were shipped as frozen whole blood, as isolated PBMCs, or as DNA extracted from either sample type. TCRbeta CDR3 regions were amplified from genomic DNA using the immunoSEQ Assay, a bias-controlled multiplex PCR. The paper's data handling went like this. The number of nucleated cells in each sample was estimated from the amplification of reference gene primers within the assay. To quantify the absolute abundance of each unique TCRbeta CDR3 rearrangement, sequence reads were collapsed and filtered. For each sample, productive Simpson clonality was calculated by taking the square root of Simpson's diversity index across productive rearrangements. TCRdb took this table from immuneACCESS and kept in-frame rearrangements with V and J called. Such tables lack part of the clones; where checked against another copy, unresolved V genes explain under half of the gap, and the rest is unexplained. The DNA gave D and trimming, while V, J and clone size come from that table. Within this sample are some 94,000 clones, with about two thirds of them counted one time only. Under 30% of the sample is taken by the ten largest.

This clone has just a few counts. It has no known antigen specificity. One end of the junction varies from germline; a read error may be responsible. The germline V gene supplies CDR1 MRHNA and CDR2 SNTAGT. Including the terminal cysteine and phenylalanine, the CDR3 comprises 15 residues. Only the CDR3 portion is preserved as DNA: 45 bases, with reading frame beginning at the first base. This chain joins TRBV6-4 to TRBJ2-7; a weak D assignment points to TRBD1 (7 bases agree). The TCR originated in a woman in her sixties in a cohort sampled during active or convalescent COVID-19. The specimen was peripheral blood. The DNA is as follows: TGTGCCAGCAATGACGCGCGGGACAGCACCTACGAGCAGTACTTC. Translation gives CASNDARDSTYEQYF.